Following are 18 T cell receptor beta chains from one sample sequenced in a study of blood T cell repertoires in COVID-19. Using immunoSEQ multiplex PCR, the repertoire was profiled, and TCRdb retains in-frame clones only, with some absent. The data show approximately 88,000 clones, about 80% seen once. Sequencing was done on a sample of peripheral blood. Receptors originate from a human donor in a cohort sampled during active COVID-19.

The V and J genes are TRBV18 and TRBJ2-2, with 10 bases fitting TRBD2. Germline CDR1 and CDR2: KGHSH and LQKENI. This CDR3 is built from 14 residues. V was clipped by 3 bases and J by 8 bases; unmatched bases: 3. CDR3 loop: CASSPPGLAGELFF. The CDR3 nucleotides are TGTGCCAGCTCACCGCCGGGACTAGCGGGGGAGCTGTTTTTT.

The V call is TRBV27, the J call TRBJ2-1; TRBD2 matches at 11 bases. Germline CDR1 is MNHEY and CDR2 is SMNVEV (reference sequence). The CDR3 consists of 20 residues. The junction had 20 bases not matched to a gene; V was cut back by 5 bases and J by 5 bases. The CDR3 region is CASSPRTSGWGARNDNEQFF. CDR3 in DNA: TGTGCCAGCAGTCCTAGGACTAGCGGGTGGGGTGCGCGTAACGACAATGAGCAGTTCTTC.

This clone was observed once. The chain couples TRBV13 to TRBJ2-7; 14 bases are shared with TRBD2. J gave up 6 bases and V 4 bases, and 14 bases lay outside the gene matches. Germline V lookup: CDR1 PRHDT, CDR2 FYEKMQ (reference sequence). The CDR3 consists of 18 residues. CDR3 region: CASSSGPLTSGRAAEQYF. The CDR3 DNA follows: TGTGCCAGCAGCTCCGGACCCCTGACTAGCGGGAGGGCAGCCGAGCAGTACTTC.

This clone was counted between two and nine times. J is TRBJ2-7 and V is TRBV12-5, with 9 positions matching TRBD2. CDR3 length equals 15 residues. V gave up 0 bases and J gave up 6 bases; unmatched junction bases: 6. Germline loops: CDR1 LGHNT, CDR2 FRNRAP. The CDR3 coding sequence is TGTGCTAGTGGTTTGGTGCGGGAGGGCCCCGTCGAGCAGTACTTC. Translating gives CASGLVREGPVEQYF.

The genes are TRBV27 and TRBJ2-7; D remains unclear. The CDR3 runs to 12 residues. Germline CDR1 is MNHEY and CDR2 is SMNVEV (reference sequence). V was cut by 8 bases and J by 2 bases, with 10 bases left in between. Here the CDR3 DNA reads TGTGCCAGCGGCCGGAGAGCCTACGAGCAGTACTTC. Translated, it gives CASGRRAYEQYF.

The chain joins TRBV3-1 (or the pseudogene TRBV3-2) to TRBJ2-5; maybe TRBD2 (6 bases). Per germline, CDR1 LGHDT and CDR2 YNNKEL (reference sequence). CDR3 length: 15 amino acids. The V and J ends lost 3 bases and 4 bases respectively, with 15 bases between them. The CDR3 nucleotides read TGTGCCAGCAGCCAGGCGGGAAGTGAACGAGAGACCCAGTACTTC. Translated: CASSQAGSERETQYF.

The CDR3 loop reads CASSLEPGGEQYF. CDR3 nucleotides: TGTGCCAGCAGCTTGGAACCAGGGGGCGAGCAGTACTTC. The gene calls are TRBV5-8 and TRBJ2-7, with 7 bases lining up with TRBD1. The germline CDR1 and CDR2 sequences are SGHTS and YDEGEE. V lost 0 bases and J lost 6; bases outside the gene matches: 3. The CDR3 extends over 13 amino acids.

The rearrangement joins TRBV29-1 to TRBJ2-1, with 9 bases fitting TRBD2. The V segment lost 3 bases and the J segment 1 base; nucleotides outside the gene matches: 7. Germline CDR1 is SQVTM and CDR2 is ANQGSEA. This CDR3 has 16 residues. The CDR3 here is CSVDGASGISYNEQFF. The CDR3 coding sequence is TGCAGCGTTGATGGGGCTAGCGGGATTTCCTACAATGAGCAGTTCTTC.

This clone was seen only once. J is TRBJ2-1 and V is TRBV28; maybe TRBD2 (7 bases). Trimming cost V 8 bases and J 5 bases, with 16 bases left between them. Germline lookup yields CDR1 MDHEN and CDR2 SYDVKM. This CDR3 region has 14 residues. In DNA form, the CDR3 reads TGTGCCAGCGGGGGGGGCATACGTAACAATGAGCAGTTCTTC. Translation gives CASGGGIRNNEQFF.

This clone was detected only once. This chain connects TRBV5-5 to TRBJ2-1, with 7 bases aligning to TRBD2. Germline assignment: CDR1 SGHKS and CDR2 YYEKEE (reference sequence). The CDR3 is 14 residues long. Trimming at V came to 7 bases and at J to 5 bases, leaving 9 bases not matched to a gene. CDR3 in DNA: TGTGCCAGCGTGGGGGGGAACCGACACAATGAGCAGTTCTTC. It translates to CASVGGNRHNEQFF.

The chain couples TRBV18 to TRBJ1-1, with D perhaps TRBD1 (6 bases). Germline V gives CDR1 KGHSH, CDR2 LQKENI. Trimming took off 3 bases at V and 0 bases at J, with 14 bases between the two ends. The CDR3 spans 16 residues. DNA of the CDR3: TGTGCCAGCTCACCGAAGACAGGATTGATGAACACTGAAGCTTTCTTT. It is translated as CASSPKTGLMNTEAFF.

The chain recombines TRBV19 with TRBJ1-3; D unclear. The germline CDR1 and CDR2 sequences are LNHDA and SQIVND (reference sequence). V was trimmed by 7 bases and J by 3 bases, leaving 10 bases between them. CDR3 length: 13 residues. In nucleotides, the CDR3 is TGTGCCAGTACAACGCGGGTTGGAAACACCATATATTTT. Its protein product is CASTTRVGNTIYF.

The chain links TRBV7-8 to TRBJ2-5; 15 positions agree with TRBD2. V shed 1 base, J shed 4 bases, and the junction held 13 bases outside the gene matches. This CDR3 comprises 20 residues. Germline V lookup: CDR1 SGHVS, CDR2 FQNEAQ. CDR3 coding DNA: TGTGCCAGCAGCTTAGAGCCCAGTGGACTAGCGGGAGGGCAGGGAGAGACCCAGTACTTC. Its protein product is CASSLEPSGLAGGQGETQYF.

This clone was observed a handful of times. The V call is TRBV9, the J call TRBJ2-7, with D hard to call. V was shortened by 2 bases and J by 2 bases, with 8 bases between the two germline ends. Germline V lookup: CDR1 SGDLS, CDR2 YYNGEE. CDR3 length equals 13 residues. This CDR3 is CASSVTPAYEQYF. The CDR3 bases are TGTGCCAGCAGCGTCACGCCGGCCTACGAGCAGTACTTC.

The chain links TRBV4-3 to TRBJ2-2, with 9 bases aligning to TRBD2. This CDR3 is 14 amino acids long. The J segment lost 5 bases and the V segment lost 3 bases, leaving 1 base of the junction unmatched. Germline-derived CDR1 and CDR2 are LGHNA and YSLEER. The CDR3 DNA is TGCGCCAGCAGCCAGACTAGCGGAACCGGGGAGCTGTTTTTT. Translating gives CASSQTSGTGELFF.

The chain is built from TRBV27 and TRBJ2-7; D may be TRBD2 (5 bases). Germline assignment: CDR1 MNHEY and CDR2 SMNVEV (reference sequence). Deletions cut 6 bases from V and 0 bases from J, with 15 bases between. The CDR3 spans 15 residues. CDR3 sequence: CASRTDSSSSYEQYF. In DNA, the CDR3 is TGTGCCAGCAGGACGGACTCCTCGAGCTCCTACGAGCAGTACTTC.

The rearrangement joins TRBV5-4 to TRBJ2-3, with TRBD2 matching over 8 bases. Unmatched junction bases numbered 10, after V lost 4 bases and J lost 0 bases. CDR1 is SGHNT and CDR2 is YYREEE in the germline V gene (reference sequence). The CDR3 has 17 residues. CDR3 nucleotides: TGTGCCAGCAGCCAAACGTTAGCGGGACCAAGCACAGATACGCAGTATTTT. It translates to CASSQTLAGPSTDTQYF. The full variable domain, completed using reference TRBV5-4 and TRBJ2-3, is ETGVTQSPTHLIKTRGQQVTLRCSSQSGHNTVSWYQQALGQGPQFIFQYYREEENGRGNFPPRFSGLQFPNYSSELNVNALELDDSALYLCASSQTLAGPSTDTQYFGPGTRLTVL.

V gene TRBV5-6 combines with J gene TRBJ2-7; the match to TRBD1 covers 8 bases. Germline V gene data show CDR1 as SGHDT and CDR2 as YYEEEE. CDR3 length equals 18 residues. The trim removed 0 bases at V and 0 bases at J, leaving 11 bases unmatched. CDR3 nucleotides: TGTGCCAGCAGCTTGGCCAACCTCGGGACAGGATACTCCTACGAGCAGTACTTC. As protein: CASSLANLGTGYSYEQYF.